Sequencing of this T cell receptor beta chain was carried out in a study of cytomegalovirus exposure and HLA in healthy donors. The PCR employed 60 Vbeta primers together with 13 Jbeta primers. Original methodology: The count from a later analysis was some 83 million unique TCR beta chains, some 12 million of them shared. The assay was immunoSEQ multiplex PCR, and TCRdb's table has in-frame clones only and misses some. V and J calls and clone size are as listed in that table; D and trimming were resolved from the DNA. The sample shows some 180,000 clones, 79% of them seen only once. Trimming shortened V by 0 bases and J by 6 bases, and 6 bases separated the two germline ends. This CDR3 contains 13 residues. CDR1 is SGHRS and CDR2 is YFSETQ in the germline V gene.

Sequencing was done on a sample of PBMCs. The sequence came from a woman aged 25 to 39 in good health and CMV-seropositive. The rearrangement joins TRBV5-1 to TRBJ2-2; D is uncertain. The CDR3 protein is CASSLASSGELFF. CDR3 nucleotide sequence: TGCGCCAGCAGCTTGGCGTCTTCCGGGGAGCTGTTTTTT.